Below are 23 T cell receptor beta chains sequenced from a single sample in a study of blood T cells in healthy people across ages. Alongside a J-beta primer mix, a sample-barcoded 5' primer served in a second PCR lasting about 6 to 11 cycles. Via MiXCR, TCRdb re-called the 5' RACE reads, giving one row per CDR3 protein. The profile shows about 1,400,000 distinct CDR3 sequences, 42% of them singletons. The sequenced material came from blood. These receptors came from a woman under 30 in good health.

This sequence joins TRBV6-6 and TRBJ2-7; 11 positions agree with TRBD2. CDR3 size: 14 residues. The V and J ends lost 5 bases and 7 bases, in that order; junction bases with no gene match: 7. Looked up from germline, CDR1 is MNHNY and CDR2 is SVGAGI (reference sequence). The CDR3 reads CASSGGTSGLEQYF. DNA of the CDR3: TGTGCCAGCAGTGGCGGGACTAGCGGACTTGAGCAGTACTTC.

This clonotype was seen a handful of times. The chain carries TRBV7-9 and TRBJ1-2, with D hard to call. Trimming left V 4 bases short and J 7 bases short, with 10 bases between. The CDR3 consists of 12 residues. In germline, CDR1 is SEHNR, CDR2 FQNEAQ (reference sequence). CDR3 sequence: CASSYGLSGYTF. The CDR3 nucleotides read TGTGCCAGCAGCTACGGACTTTCTGGCTACACCTTC.

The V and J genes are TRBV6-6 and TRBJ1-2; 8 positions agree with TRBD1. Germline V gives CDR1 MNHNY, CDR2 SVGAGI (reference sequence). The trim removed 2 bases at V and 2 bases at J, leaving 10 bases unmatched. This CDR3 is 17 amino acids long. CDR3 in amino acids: CASSYGRGRNPNYGYTF. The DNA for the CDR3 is TGTGCCAGCAGTTACGGCAGGGGGCGGAACCCGAACTATGGCTACACCTTC.

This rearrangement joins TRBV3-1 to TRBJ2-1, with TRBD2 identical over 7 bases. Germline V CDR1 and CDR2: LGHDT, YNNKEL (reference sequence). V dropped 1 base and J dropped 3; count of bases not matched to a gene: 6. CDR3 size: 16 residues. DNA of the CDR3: TGTGCCAGCAGCCAAGCATGGGACTACCACTACAATGAGCAGTTCTTC. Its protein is CASSQAWDYHYNEQFF.

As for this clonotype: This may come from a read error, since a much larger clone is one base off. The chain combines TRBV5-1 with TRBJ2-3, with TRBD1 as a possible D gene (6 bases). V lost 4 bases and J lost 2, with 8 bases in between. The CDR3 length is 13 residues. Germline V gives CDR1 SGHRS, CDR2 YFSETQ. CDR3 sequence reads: CASSGQLTDTQYF. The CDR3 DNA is TGCGCCAGCAGCGGACAGCTCACAGATACGCAGTATTTT.

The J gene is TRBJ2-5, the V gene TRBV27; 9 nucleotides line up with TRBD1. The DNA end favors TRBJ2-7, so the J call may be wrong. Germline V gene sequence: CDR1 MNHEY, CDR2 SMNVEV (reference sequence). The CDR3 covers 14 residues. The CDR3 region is CASRGQGPHGEQYF. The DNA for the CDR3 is TGTGCCAGCAGGGGACAGGGACCCCATGGCGAGCAGTACTTC.

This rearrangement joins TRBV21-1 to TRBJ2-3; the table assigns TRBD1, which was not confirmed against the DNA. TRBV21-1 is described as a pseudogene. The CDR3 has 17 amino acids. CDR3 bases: TGTGCCATCAAAAGGGCCCCGACAGGGAAGGGAGCAGATACGCAGTATTTT. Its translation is CAIKRAPTGKGADTQYF.

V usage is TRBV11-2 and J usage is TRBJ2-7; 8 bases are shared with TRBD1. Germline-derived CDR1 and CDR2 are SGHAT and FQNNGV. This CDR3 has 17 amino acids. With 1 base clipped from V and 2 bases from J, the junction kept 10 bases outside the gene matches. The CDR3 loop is CASSLGLGQGDPYEQYF. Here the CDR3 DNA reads TGTGCCAGCAGCTTAGGACTAGGACAGGGAGATCCCTACGAGCAGTACTTC.

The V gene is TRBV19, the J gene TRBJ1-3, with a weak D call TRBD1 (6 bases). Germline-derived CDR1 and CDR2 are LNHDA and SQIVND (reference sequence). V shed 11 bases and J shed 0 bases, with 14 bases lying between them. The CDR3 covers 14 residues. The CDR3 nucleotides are TGTGCCTGCCGAGGACAGTACTCTGGAAACACCATATATTTT. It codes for CACRGQYSGNTIYF.

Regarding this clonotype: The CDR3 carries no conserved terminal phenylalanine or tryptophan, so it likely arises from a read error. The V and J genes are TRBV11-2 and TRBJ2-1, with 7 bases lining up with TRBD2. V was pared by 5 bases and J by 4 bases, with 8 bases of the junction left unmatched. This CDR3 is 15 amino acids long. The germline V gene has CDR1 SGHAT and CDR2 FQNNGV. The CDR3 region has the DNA TGTGCCAGCAGCCCCGTAGGGCGGGAGTACAATGAGCAGTTCTCC. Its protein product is CASSPVGREYNEQFS.

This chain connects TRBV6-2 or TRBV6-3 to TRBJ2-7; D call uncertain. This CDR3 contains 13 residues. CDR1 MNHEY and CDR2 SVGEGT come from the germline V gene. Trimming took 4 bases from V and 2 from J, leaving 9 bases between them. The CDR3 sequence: CASSWVQTYEQYF. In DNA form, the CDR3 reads TGTGCCAGCAGTTGGGTACAAACCTACGAGCAGTACTTC.

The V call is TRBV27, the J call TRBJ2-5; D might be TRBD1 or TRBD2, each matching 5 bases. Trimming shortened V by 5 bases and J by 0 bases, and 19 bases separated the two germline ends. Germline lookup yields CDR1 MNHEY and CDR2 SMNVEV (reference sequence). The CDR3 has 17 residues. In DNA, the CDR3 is TGTGCCAGCAGTCCCCCTAGGCCGGGACCCAACCAAGAGACCCAGTACTTC. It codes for CASSPPRPGPNQETQYF.

The CDR3 loop is CATSDLRAGSSYEQFF. In DNA form, the CDR3 reads TGTGCCACCAGTGATTTGCGTGCGGGGAGCTCCTACGAGCAGTTCTTC. This chain uses TRBV24-1 with TRBJ2-1; possibly TRBD2 for D (6 bases). The CDR3 has 16 residues. Germline V gene data show CDR1 as KGHDR and CDR2 as SFDVKD. Trimming removed 0 bases at V and 10 bases at J, with 18 bases between.

CDR3 sequence reads: CASSEVGARRGQPQHF. The CDR3 DNA reads as TGTGCCAGCAGTGAAGTGGGCGCCCGCCGAGGTCAGCCCCAGCATTTT. This chain connects TRBV6-1 to TRBJ1-5; D gene uncertain. Germline-derived CDR1 and CDR2 are MNHNS and SASEGT. Trimming left V 1 base short and J 6 bases short, with 16 bases between. The CDR3 loop spans 16 amino acids.

Written as DNA, the CDR3 is TGCGCCAGCAGCCAGGCCGGGACTAGCGGGGGGGAAAGCTCCTACGAGCAGTACTTC. Translated, it gives CASSQAGTSGGESSYEQYF. This chain connects TRBV4-1 to TRBJ2-7; 16 nucleotides line up with TRBD2. The J segment lost 0 bases and the V segment lost 3 bases, leaving 8 bases of the junction unmatched. The germline V gene encodes CDR1 MGHRA and CDR2 YSYEKL. The CDR3 extends over 19 amino acids.

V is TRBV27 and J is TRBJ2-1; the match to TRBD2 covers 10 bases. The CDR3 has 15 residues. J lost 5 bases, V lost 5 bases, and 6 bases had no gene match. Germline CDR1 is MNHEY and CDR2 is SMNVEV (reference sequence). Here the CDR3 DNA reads TGTGCCAGCAGTACCCCGGGGACTAGCGACAATGAGCAGTTCTTC. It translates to CASSTPGTSDNEQFF.

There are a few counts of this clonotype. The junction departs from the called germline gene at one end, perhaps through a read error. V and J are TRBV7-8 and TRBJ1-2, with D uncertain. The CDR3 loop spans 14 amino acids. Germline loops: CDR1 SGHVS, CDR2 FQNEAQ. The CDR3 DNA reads TGCGCCAGCAGCTTGGATGGAGGAGTCTATGGCTACACCTTC. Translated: CASSLDGGVYGYTF.

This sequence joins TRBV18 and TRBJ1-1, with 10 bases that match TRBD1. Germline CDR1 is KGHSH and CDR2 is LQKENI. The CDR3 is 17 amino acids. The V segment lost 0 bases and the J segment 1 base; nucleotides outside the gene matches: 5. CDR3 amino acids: CASSPPWTGGKNTEAFF. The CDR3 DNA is TGTGCCAGCTCACCACCTTGGACAGGGGGAAAGAACACTGAAGCTTTCTTT.

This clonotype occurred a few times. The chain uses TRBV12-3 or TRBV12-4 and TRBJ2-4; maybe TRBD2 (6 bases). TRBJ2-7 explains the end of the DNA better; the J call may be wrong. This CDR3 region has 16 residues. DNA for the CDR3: TGTGCCAGCAGTTTAGAACCCCCGGGGGTTGCCTACGAGCAGTACTTC. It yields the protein CASSLEPPGVAYEQYF.

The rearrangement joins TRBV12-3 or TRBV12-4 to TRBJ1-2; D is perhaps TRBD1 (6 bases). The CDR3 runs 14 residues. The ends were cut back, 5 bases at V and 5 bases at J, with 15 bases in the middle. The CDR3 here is CASSVAGVEYGYTF. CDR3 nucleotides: TGTGCCAGCAGTGTGGCAGGGGTCGAGTATGGCTACACCTTC.

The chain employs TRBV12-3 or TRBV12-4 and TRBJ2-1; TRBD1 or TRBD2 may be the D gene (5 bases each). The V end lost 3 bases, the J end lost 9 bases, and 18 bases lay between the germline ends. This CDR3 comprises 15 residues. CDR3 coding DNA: TGTGCCAGCAGTTTTGGGGGATCATCGGAGTTTGAGCAGTTCTTC. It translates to CASSFGGSSEFEQFF.

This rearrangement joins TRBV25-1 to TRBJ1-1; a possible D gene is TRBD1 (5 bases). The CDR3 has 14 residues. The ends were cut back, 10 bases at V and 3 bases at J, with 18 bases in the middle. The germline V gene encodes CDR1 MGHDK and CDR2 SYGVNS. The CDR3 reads CATSPEGPDTEAFF. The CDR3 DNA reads TGTGCCACCTCCCCTGAGGGGCCGGACACTGAAGCTTTCTTT. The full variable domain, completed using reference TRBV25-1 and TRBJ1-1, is EADIYQTPRYLVIGTGKKITLECSQTMGHDKMYWYQQDPGMELHLIHYSYGVNSTEKGDLSSESTVSRIRTEHFPLTLESARPSHTSQYLCATSPEGPDTEAFFGQGTRLTVV.

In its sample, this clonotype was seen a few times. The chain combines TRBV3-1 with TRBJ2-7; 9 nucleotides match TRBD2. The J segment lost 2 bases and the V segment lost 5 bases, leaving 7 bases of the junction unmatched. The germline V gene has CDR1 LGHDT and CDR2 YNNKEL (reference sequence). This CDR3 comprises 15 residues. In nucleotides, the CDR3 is TGTGCCAGCAGCGACGAGTCTAGCGGGGCCTACGAGCAGTACTTC. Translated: CASSDESSGAYEQYF.